In its sample, the clone carrying this T cell receptor (beta chain) was seen a few times. Its antigen is as yet unknown. This entry comes from a study of a mutant IDH1 vaccine in newly diagnosed glioma. Overall study: Vaccines began 4-6 weeks after radiotherapy alone, or with temozolomide cycles. Treated patients, averaging around 40 years, were roughly 62% male and roughly 40% female. Patients were pretreated with radiotherapy, temozolomide, or both, mostly both.

Time point: week 11, during vaccination. Mutant IDH1 20-mer peptide, at 300 ug, made up each vaccine dose, with topical imiquimod. Those who donated had recent WHO grade 3 or 4 IDH1-mutant, ATRX-lost astrocytomas. Clones were sequenced by immunoSEQ multiplex PCR, and TCRdb holds only the in-frame ones, with some missing. The table has about 22,000 clones, roughly 89% seen once. This CDR3 has 16 amino acids. Germline CDR1 MNHEY, CDR2 SVGAGI. V trimming: 0 bases; J trimming: 1 base; junction bases outside the gene matches: 2. V gene TRBV6-5 combines with J gene TRBJ2-5; 10 bases align to TRBD2. The sequencing used PBMCs, collected from a glioma patient whose treatment included an IDH1 peptide vaccine. The receptor was derived from a woman between 40 and 50 years old with glioma. CDR3 residues: CASSYSLAGFQETQYF. CDR3 DNA sequence: TGTGCCAGCAGTTACTCACTAGCGGGGTTCCAAGAGACCCAGTACTTC.